The present entry profiles one T cell receptor beta chain with its context. Its antigen is unidentified. PCR amplification relied on 60 Vbeta primers (plus 13 Jbeta primers). The protocol was immunoSEQ multiplex PCR, while the TCRdb copy is restricted to in-frame clones and leaves out a portion. The repertoire holds some 62,000 clones, with about 90% as singletons. This sample stems from a study of cytomegalovirus exposure and HLA in healthy donors. Whole-study findings and limits: Later on, analysis showed that most CMV-associated TCR beta chains appeared to be HLA-restricted. Most of the TCR beta V segments (in an earlier analysis) were productive either about 87% or about 30% of the time. As immune exposure information, only CMV serostatus was available.

The CDR3 extends over 14 amino acids. V dropped 7 bases and J dropped 6 bases, with 17 bases sitting between them. CDR1 is PRHDT, CDR2 FYEKMQ, per germline (reference sequence). The TCR was taken from a man between 18 and 35 years old in good health and CMV-seronegative. The chain couples TRBV13 to TRBJ2-3; D gene uncertain. Sample: PBMCs. CDR3 coding DNA: TGTGCCAGCATCCCGTACCCTGAGTGGGATACGCAGTATTTT. Its translation: CASIPYPEWDTQYF.